Sequencing of this T cell receptor beta chain was carried out in a study of cytomegalovirus exposure and HLA in healthy donors. Overall study findings and caveats: Available immune exposure information covered CMV serostatus only.

Concerning this clone itself: Its antigen is unidentified.

The J segment lost 3 bases and the V segment lost 6 bases, leaving 8 bases of the junction unmatched. The CDR3 is made up of 15 amino acids. Germline V CDR1 and CDR2: MNHEY, SVGAGI. PCR involved 60 Vbeta and 13 Jbeta primers. TCRdb keeps only in-frame clones here, not all; method: immunoSEQ multiplex PCR. Across about 140,000 clones, the top ten clones capture roughly 2.6% of the sample. The rearrangement joins TRBV6-5 to TRBJ2-7; 10 nucleotides agree with TRBD1. The source of this sequence is a man aged 40-50 years in good health and CMV-seronegative. Sequenced material: PBMCs. The chain's CDR3 is CASSSGTGAIYEQYF. The CDR3 DNA follows: TGTGCCAGCAGCTCCGGGACAGGGGCCATCTACGAGCAGTACTTC.